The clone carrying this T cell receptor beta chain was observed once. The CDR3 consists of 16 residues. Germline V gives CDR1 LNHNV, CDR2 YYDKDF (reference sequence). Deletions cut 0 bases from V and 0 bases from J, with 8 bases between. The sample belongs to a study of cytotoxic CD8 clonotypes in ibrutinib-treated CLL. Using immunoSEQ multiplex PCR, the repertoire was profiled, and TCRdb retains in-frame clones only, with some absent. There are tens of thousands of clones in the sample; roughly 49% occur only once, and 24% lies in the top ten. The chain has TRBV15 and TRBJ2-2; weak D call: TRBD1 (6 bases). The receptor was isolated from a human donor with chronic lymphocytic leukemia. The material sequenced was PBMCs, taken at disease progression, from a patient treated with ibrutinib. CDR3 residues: CATSRDRTANTGELFF. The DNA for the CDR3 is TGTGCCACCAGCAGAGATAGGACAGCGAACACCGGGGAGCTGTTTTTT.